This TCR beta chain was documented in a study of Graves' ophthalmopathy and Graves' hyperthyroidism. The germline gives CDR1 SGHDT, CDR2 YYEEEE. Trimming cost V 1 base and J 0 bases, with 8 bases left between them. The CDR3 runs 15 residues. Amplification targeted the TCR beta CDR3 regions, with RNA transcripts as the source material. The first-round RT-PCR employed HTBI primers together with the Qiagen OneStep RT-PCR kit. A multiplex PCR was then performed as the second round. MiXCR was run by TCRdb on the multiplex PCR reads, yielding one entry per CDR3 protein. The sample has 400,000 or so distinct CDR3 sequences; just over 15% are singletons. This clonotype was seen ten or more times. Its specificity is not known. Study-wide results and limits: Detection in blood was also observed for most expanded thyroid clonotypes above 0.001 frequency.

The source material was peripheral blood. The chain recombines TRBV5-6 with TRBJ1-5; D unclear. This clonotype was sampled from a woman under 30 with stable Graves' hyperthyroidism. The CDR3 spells CASSLLWDSNQPQHF. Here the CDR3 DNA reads TGTGCCAGCAGCTTGTTATGGGATAGCAATCAGCCCCAGCATTTT. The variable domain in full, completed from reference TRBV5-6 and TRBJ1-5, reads DAGVTQSPTHLIKTRGQQVTLRCSPKSGHDTVSWYQQALGQGPQFIFQYYEEEERQRGNFPDRFSGHQFPNYSSELNVNALLLGDSALYLCASSLLWDSNQPQHFGDGTRLSIL.